The 16 T cell receptor beta chains listed next were all sequenced from one sample in a study of T cell responses to AZD1222 COVID-19 vaccine (dated by TCRdb to about 2021). Library preparation employed the immunoSEQ multiplex PCR assay. TCRdb obtained this table from immuneACCESS and retained in-frame rearrangements with V and J assigned. These tables miss some clones; where compared with another copy, unresolved V genes account for less than half of the shortfall, and the remainder is unexplained. The sample includes about 140,000 clones, with approximately 91% observed a single time. The ten biggest clones cover approximately 1.6% of the sample. What the time point label conveys for this sample: baseline before first vaccination. The sample here was peripheral blood, taken on day 0 of AZD1222 vaccination. These receptors originate from an adult in good health.

The chain combines TRBV19 with TRBJ1-5, with 7 bases that match TRBD1. Trimming cost V 6 bases and J 0 bases; bases outside gene matches: 20. Germline values: CDR1 LNHDA, CDR2 SQIVND (reference sequence). The CDR3 contains 20 residues. CDR3 residues: CASSIRTGRGLRYSNQPQHF. Here the CDR3 DNA reads TGTGCCAGTAGCATAAGAACGGGCAGGGGGTTGCGATATAGCAATCAGCCCCAGCATTTT.

This clone was counted a single time. The chain carries TRBV7-9 and TRBJ1-5; D is ambiguous. Germline CDR1 SEHNR, CDR2 FQNEAQ (reference sequence). This CDR3 is 18 amino acids long. V was pared by 0 bases and J by 0 bases, with 15 bases between. For the CDR3, the DNA is TGTGCCAGCAGCTTAGCGATTGGAGGAACCGATAGCAATCAGCCCCAGCATTTT. Amino acids: CASSLAIGGTDSNQPQHF.

This clone was detected only a few times. The chain links TRBV20-1 to TRBJ1-5; D perhaps matches TRBD1 (5 bases). In germline, CDR1 is DFQATT, CDR2 SNEGSKA (reference sequence). V gave up 3 bases and J gave up 1 base, with 13 bases separating them. The length of the CDR3 is 15 residues. The CDR3: CSASSQGGSNQPQHF. The CDR3 region has the DNA TGCAGTGCTAGTTCGCAGGGAGGGAGCAATCAGCCCCAGCATTTT.

The rearrangement uses TRBV5-4 and TRBJ1-1; D gene ambiguous. Germline V CDR1 and CDR2: SGHNT, YYREEE (reference sequence). CDR3 size: 14 residues. Trimming took off 4 bases at V and 1 base at J, with 11 bases between the two ends. The CDR3 bases are TGTGCCAGCAGCCCCCTGACCCCGAACACTGAAGCTTTCTTT. It specifies CASSPLTPNTEAFF. The full variable domain, completed using reference TRBV5-4 and TRBJ1-1, is ETGVTQSPTHLIKTRGQQVTLRCSSQSGHNTVSWYQQALGQGPQFIFQYYREEENGRGNFPPRFSGLQFPNYSSELNVNALELDDSALYLCASSPLTPNTEAFFGQGTRLTVV.

The chain couples TRBV7-3 to TRBJ2-3; tentative D call: TRBD2 (6 bases). This CDR3 is built from 13 residues. The germline V gene encodes CDR1 SGHTA and CDR2 FQGTGA. Between the trimmed V and J ends, which lost 3 bases and 4 bases, there was a span of 8 bases. The CDR3, as DNA: TGTGCCAGCAGCTTCCCGGGGGCAGATACGCAGTATTTT. Protein: CASSFPGADTQYF.

This chain uses TRBV6-5 with TRBJ2-5; TRBD1 matches 9 bases. The trim removed 4 bases at V and 4 bases at J, leaving 7 bases unmatched. The CDR3 length is 15 residues. Germline-derived CDR1 and CDR2 are MNHEY and SVGAGI. The CDR3 DNA follows: TGTGCCAGCAGTTTAGAACAGGGGGCCCCAGAGACCCAGTACTTC. Translated, it gives CASSLEQGAPETQYF.

As DNA, the CDR3 is TGTGCCAGCAGCTCTACCGGACGGGTGAATTCACCCCTCCACTTT. Its protein is CASSSTGRVNSPLHF. V gene TRBV27 combines with J gene TRBJ1-6; D not certain. The CDR3 totals 15 residues. Per the germline V gene, CDR1 is MNHEY and CDR2 is SMNVEV (reference sequence). V lost 6 bases, J lost 7 bases, and 16 bases lay in between.

As DNA, the CDR3 is TGTGCCAGCTCGACAGGTTTCTACAATGAGCAGTTCTTC. This translates into CASSTGFYNEQFF. This chain links TRBV18 with TRBJ2-1; D might be TRBD1 (6 bases). Trimming left V 6 bases short and J 3 bases short, with 9 bases between. From germline, CDR1 is KGHSH and CDR2 LQKENI. This CDR3 contains 13 residues.

V usage is TRBV7-9 and J usage is TRBJ1-2; 7 bases line up with TRBD1. Per germline, CDR1 SEHNR and CDR2 FQNEAQ (reference sequence). Unmatched junction bases numbered 7, after V lost 5 bases and J lost 4 bases. The CDR3 is made up of 14 amino acids. In DNA form, the CDR3 reads TGTGCCAGCAGCACGACAGGGAGGTTCTATGGCTACACCTTC. Amino acids: CASSTTGRFYGYTF.

The CDR3 DNA is TGTGCCAGCAGCTTAACGGGGACTCGAAGGGGAGAGACCCAGTACTTC. This sequence encodes CASSLTGTRRGETQYF. The rearrangement joins TRBV7-3 to TRBJ2-5, with D maybe TRBD2 (6 bases). Trimming stripped 0 bases from V and 4 bases from J, with 15 bases between. This CDR3 has 16 amino acids. CDR1 is SGHTA and CDR2 is FQGTGA in the germline V gene.

The chain is built from TRBV10-3 and TRBJ2-2; 8 bases agree with TRBD2. J was trimmed by 4 bases and V by 2 bases; bases with no gene match: 6. In germline, CDR1 is ENHRY, CDR2 SYGVKD. The CDR3 has 16 amino acids. Here the CDR3 reads CAISEPGGQITGELFF. The CDR3 DNA reads TGTGCCATCAGTGAGCCGGGAGGGCAGATCACCGGGGAGCTGTTTTTT.

This sequence joins TRBV28 and TRBJ2-4, with 8 bases lining up with TRBD2. After removal of 5 bases from V and 2 bases from J, the junction contained 5 bases not matched to a gene. CDR1 and CDR2 from the germline V gene are MDHEN and SYDVKM. The CDR3 totals 15 residues. CDR3 region: CASSPAGVSKNIQYF. The CDR3 coding sequence is TGTGCCAGCAGTCCAGCGGGAGTCTCCAAAAACATTCAGTACTTC.

This chain links TRBV15 with TRBJ1-5, with a tentative D call TRBD1 (5 bases). Germline V lookup: CDR1 LNHNV, CDR2 YYDKDF (reference sequence). The CDR3 totals 14 residues. V was pared by 1 base and J by 5 bases, with 9 bases between. The CDR3 spells CATSRGDGYQPQHF. In DNA, the CDR3 is TGTGCCACCAGCAGAGGGGACGGGTATCAGCCCCAGCATTTT. The full variable domain, completed using reference TRBV15 and TRBJ1-5, is DAMVIQNPRYQVTQFGKPVTLSCSQTLNHNVMYWYQQKSSQAPKLLFHYYDKDFNNEADTPDNFQSRRPNTSFCFLDIRSPGLGDTAMYLCATSRGDGYQPQHFGDGTRLSIL.

The chain has TRBV2 and TRBJ1-4, with unresolved D. Germline CDR1 SNHLY, CDR2 FYNNEI. This CDR3 is 16 amino acids long. Trimming cost V 4 bases and J 4 bases, with 16 bases left between them. In nucleotides, the CDR3 is TGTGCCAGCAGTGTATTGGGGTCAGGCCTTAATGAAAAACTGTTTTTT. Encoded protein: CASSVLGSGLNEKLFF. Complete variable domain (other parts from reference TRBV2 and TRBJ1-4): EPEVTQTPSHQVTQMGQEVILRCVPISNHLYFYWYRQILGQKVEFLVSFYNNEISEKSEIFDDQFSVERPDGSNFTLKIRSTKLEDSAMYFCASSVLGSGLNEKLFFGSGTQLSVL.

The chain recombines TRBV19 with TRBJ1-4, with D unresolved. V shed 0 bases and J shed 3 bases, with 11 bases lying between them. Looked up from germline, CDR1 is LNHDA and CDR2 is SQIVND (reference sequence). The length of the CDR3 is 16 residues. CDR3 sequence: CASSIDVGFPNEKLFF. The CDR3 DNA follows: TGTGCCAGTAGTATAGATGTCGGGTTCCCTAATGAAAAACTGTTTTTT.

The sample holds one count of this clone. The chain is built from TRBV19 and TRBJ1-1; D not resolved. Germline V CDR1 and CDR2: LNHDA, SQIVND (reference sequence). V lost 8 bases, J lost 5 bases, and 12 bases lay in between. CDR3 length: 12 residues. CDR3 sequence reads: CASQDSGTEAFF. The CDR3 DNA follows: TGTGCCAGTCAGGACTCGGGAACTGAAGCTTTCTTT.